A selection of T cell receptor beta chains follows, all from one sample in a study of T-cell reconstitution after alpha-beta-depleted transplantation in children. TCRdb passed the PCR reads through MiXCR, listing each CDR3 protein once. The profile shows approximately 400,000 distinct CDR3 sequences, under 13% of them singletons. The sequencing here drew on PBMCs from the stem cell graft donor, taken from the stem cell graft. These receptors were collected from a human donor who donated a stem cell graft to a child with acute myeloid leukemia. Each CDR3 is given without its conserved first and last residue. A D gene is named only where the DNA matches it firmly. Expanded clones get a size class; other rows say once, few or many, or leave the size out.

CDR3aa: ASSYSYGGRAGELF
v_gene: TRBV6-5
abundance: .
d_gene: .

CDR3aa: SVAAAPYNEQF
v_gene: TRBV29-1
abundance: few
d_gene: .

CDR3aa: ASSPTYSSYNEQF
v_gene: TRBV7-9
abundance: few
d_gene: .

CDR3aa: ASSFRTVWGNIQY
v_gene: TRBV12-3/TRBV12-4
abundance: .
d_gene: .

CDR3aa: ASSEKGQTNTGELF
v_gene: TRBV10-2
abundance: few
d_gene: .

CDR3aa: ASSVAGTDYNEQF
v_gene: TRBV9
abundance: .
d_gene: TRBD1

CDR3aa: ASSSTGVIRELF
v_gene: TRBV6-2/TRBV6-3
abundance: .
d_gene: .

CDR3aa: CAKRGQGVVNEQF
v_gene: TRBV20-1
abundance: .
d_gene: TRBD1

CDR3aa: ASSLGPGGAF
v_gene: TRBV7-9
abundance: many
d_gene: .

CDR3aa: ASSTQGTTEAF
v_gene: TRBV6-1
abundance: few
d_gene: .

CDR3aa: ASSRSTANNEQF
v_gene: TRBV3-1
abundance: many
d_gene: .

CDR3aa: SVKRQGAAERDTEAF
v_gene: TRBV29-1
abundance: .
d_gene: TRBD1

CDR3aa: ASSLRLAGVGSDTQY
v_gene: TRBV4-1
abundance: .
d_gene: TRBD2

CDR3aa: ASSQPRDREEQF
v_gene: TRBV4-1
abundance: few
d_gene: TRBD1

CDR3aa: ASSPPLEGRDTQY
v_gene: TRBV18
abundance: .
d_gene: .

CDR3aa: ASSRQGLGNQPQH
v_gene: TRBV6-1
abundance: few
d_gene: TRBD1

CDR3aa: ASSLSLGSEQY
v_gene: TRBV12-3/TRBV12-4
abundance: few
d_gene: .

CDR3aa: ASSLALTDGYT
v_gene: TRBV7-6
abundance: few
d_gene: .

CDR3aa: ASSLDVGTEAF
v_gene: TRBV5-1
abundance: many
d_gene: .

CDR3aa: ASSSPGGAGTEAF
v_gene: TRBV5-8
abundance: few
d_gene: TRBD1